A single sample is the source of the 2 T cell receptor beta chains below, sequenced in a study of post-analysis software for immune sequencing data. Whole-study findings and limits: Patients carried a handful of TRBV segments more frequently than controls did, and TRBV5-6, TRBV5-1 and TRBV20-1 were among them.

These receptors' targets are unknown. TCR beta cDNA libraries included unique molecular identifiers. TCRdb reprocessed the PCR reads via MiXCR and lists one record per CDR3 protein. The sample yields about 500,000 distinct CDR3 sequences, approximately 45% seen once. The sequenced sample consisted of blood. These TCRs come from a girl aged 5-17 years with multiple sclerosis.

The V and J genes are TRBV5-1 and TRBJ2-1, with D possibly called TRBD1 or TRBD2 (6 bases each). This CDR3 has 14 amino acids. V lost 4 bases and J lost 7, with 15 bases in between. CDR1 is SGHRS and CDR2 is YFSETQ in the germline V gene. The CDR3 here is CASSPEGQGNEQFF. CDR3 nucleotides: TGCGCCAGCAGCCCGGAGGGCCAGGGGAATGAGCAGTTCTTC.

This clonotype was seen repeatedly, ten times or more. This rearrangement joins TRBV7-6 to TRBJ2-1; D possibly uses TRBD1 or TRBD2 (5 bases each). The CDR3 is made up of 16 amino acids. Germline-derived CDR1 and CDR2 are SGHVS and FNYEAQ. Trimming took off 1 base at V and 0 bases at J, with 10 bases between the two ends. DNA of the CDR3: TGTGCCAGCAGCTTAGTGGGGGTAAGCTCCTACAATGAGCAGTTCTTC. It is translated as CASSLVGVSSYNEQFF. Looking up the rest from reference TRBV7-6 and TRBJ2-1 gives the full variable domain: GAGVSQSPRYKVTKRGQDVALRCDPISGHVSLYWYRQALGQGPEFLTYFNYEAQQDKSGLPNDRFSAERPEGSISTLTIQRTEQRDSAMYRCASSLVGVSSYNEQFFGPGTRLTVL.